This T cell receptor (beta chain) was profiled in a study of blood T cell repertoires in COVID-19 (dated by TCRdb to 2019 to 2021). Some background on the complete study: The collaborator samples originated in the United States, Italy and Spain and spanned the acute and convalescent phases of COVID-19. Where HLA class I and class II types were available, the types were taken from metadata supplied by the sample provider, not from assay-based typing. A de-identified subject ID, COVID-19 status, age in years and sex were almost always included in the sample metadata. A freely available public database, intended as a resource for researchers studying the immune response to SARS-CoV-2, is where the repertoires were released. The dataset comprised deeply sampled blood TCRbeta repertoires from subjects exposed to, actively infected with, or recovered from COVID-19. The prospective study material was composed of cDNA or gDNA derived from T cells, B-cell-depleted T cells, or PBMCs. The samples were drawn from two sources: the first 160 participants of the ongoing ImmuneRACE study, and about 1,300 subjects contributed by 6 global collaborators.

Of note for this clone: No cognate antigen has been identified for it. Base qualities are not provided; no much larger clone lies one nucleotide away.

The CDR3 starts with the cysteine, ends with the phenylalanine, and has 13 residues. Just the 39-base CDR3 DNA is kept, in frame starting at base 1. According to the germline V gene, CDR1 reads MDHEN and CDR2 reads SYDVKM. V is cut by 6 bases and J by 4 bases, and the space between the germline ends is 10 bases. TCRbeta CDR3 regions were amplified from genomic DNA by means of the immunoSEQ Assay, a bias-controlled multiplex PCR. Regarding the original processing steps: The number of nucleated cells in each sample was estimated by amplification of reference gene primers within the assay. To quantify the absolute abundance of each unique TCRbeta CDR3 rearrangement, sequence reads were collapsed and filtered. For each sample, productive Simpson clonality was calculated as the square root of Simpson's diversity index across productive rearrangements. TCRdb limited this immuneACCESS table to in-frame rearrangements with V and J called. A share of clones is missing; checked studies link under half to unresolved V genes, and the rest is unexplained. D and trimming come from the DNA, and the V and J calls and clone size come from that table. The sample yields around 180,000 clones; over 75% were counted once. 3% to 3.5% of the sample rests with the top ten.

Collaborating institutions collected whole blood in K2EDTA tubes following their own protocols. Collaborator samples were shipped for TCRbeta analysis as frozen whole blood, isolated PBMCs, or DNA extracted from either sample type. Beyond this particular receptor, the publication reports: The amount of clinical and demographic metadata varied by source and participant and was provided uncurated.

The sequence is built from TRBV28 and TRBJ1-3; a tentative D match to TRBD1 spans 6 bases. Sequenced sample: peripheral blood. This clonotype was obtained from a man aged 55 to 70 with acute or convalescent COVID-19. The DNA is TGTGCCAGCAGCCAGGGGTCGGGAAACACCATATATTTT. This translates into CASSQGSGNTIYF.